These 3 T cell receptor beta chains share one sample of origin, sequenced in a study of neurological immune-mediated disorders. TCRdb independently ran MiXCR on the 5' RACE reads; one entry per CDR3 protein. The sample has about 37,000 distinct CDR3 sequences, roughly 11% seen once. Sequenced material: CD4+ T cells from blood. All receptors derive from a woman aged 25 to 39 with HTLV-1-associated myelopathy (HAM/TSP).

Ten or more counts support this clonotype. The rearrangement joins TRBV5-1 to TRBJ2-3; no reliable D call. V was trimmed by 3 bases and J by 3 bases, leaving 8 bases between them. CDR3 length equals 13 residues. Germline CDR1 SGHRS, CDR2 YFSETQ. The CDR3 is CASSSQPTDTQYF. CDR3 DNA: TGCGCCAGCAGCTCACAACCTACAGATACGCAGTATTTT.

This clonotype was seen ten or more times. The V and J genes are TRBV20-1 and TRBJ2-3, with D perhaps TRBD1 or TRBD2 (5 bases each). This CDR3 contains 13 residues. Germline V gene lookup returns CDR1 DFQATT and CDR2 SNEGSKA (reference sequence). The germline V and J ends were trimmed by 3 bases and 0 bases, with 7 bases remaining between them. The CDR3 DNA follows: TGCAGTGCTAGGGGGGTAAGCACAGATACGCAGTATTTT. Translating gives CSARGVSTDTQYF.

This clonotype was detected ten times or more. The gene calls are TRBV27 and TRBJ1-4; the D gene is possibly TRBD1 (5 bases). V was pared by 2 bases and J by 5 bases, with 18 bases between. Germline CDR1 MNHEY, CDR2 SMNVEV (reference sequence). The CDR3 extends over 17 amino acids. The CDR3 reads CASSLPTFGDRNEKLFF. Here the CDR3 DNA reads TGTGCCAGCAGTTTACCCACATTTGGGGACCGAAATGAAAAACTGTTTTTT.